This TCR beta chain came from a study of shared clonotypes between healthy human individuals. This clone was seen just once. An approximately 200 ng quantity of DNA, roughly 29,000 T cell genomes, went into the sorted-subset replicate PCRs. TCRdb keeps only in-frame clones here, not all; method: immunoSEQ multiplex PCR. The data hold 2 million to 3 million clones, with roughly nine tenths observed a single time. CDR1 MDHEN and CDR2 SYDVKM come from the germline V gene. This CDR3 comprises 15 residues. Unmatched junction bases numbered 3, after V lost 5 bases and J lost 0 bases. This sequence was found in a man aged 18 to 29 in good health. The sequencing input was naive CD4+ T cells sorted from blood. Documented subset: CD45RA+ positively selected. This chain joins TRBV28 and TRBJ2-3; 9 bases agree with TRBD2. CDR3 DNA sequence: TGTGCCAGCAGTGTAGCGGGGGAGAGCACAGATACGCAGTATTTT. Its protein is CASSVAGESTDTQYF.